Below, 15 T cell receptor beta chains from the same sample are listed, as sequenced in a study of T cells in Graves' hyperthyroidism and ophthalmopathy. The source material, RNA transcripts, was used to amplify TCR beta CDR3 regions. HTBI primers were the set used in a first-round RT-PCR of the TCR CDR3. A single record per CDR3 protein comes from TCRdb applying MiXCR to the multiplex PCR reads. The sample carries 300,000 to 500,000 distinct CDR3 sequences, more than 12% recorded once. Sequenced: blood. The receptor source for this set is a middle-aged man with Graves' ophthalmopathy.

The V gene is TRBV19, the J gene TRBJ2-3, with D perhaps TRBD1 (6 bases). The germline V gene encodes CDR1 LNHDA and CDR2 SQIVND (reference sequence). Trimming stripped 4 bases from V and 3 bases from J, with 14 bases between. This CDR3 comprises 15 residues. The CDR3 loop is CASSNSPTGTDTQYF. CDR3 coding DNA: TGTGCCAGTAGTAATTCCCCAACAGGGACAGATACGCAGTATTTT.

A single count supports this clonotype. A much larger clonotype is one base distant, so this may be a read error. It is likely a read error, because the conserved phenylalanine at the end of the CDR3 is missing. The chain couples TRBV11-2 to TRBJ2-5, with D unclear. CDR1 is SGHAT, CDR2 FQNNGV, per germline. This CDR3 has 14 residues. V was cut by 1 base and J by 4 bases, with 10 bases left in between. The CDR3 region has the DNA TGTGCCAGCAGCTTAGTCGTCCTCTCAGAGACCCAGTACTCC. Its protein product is CASSLVVLSETQYS.

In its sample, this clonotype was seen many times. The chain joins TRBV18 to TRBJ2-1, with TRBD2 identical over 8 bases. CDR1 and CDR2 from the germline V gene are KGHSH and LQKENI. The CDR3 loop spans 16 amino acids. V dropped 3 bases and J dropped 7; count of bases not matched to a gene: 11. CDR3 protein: CASSPTSGRGVNEQFF. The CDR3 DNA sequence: TGTGCCAGCTCACCCACTAGCGGTAGGGGTGTAAATGAGCAGTTCTTC.

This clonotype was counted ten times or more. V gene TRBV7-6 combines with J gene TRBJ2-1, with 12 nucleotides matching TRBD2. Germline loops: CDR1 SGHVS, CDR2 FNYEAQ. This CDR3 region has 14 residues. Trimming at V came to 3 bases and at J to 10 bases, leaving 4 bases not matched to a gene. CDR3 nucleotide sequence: TGTGCCAGCAGCTTGGGACTAGCGGGTGCCGAGCAGTTCTTC. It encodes CASSLGLAGAEQFF.

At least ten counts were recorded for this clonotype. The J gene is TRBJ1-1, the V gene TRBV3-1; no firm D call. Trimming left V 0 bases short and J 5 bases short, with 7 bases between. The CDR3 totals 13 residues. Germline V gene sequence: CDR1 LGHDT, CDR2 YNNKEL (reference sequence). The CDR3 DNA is TGTGCCAGCAGCCAAGATCCAAGGACTGAAGCTTTCTTT. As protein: CASSQDPRTEAFF.

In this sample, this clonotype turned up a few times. As DNA, the CDR3 is TGTGCCAGCAGAGAGACAGGGGTCCTACCCCTCCACTTT. This codes for CASRETGVLPLHF. This chain connects TRBV2 to TRBJ1-6; 8 positions agree with TRBD1. Per germline, CDR1 SNHLY and CDR2 FYNNEI. V lost 6 bases and J lost 12; bases outside the gene matches: 7. This CDR3 has 13 residues. The full variable domain, completed using reference TRBV2 and TRBJ1-6, is EPEVTQTPSHQVTQMGQEVILRCVPISNHLYFYWYRQILGQKVEFLVSFYNNEISEKSEIFDDQFSVERPDGSNFTLKIRSTKLEDSAMYFCASRETGVLPLHFGNGTRLTVT.

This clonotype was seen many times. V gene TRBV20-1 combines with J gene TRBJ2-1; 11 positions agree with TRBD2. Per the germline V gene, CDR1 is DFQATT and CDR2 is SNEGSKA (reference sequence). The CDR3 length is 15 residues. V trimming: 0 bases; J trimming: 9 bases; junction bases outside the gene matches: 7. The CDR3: CSARELAGAHTEQFF. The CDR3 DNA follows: TGCAGTGCTAGAGAACTAGCGGGAGCACACACTGAGCAGTTCTTC.

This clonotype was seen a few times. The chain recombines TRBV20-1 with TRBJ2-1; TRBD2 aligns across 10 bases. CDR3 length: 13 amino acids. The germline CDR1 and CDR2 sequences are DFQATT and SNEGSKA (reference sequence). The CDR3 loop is CTSGRRSYNEQFF. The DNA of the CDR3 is TGCACTAGCGGGAGACGCTCCTACAATGAGCAGTTCTTC.

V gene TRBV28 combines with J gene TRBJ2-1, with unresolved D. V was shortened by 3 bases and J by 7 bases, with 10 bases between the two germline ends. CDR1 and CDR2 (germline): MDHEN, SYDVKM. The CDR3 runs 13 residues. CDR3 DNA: TGTGCCAGCAGTTTTTTTGAGATTAATGAGCAGTTCTTC. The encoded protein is CASSFFEINEQFF.

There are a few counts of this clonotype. The CDR3 loop reads CSASSGASNTEAFF. The CDR3 nucleotides read TGCAGTGCTAGTTCGGGGGCCTCGAACACTGAAGCTTTCTTT. The chain is built from TRBV20-1 and TRBJ1-1, with TRBD1 as a possible D gene (6 bases). The CDR3 contains 14 residues. V dropped 3 bases and J dropped 1 base, with 12 bases sitting between them. Looked up from germline, CDR1 is DFQATT and CDR2 is SNEGSKA (reference sequence).

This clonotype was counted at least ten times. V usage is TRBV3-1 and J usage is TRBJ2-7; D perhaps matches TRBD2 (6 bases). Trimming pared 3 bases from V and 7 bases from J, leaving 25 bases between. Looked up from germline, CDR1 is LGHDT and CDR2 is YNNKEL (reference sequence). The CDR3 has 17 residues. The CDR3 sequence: CASSQTAPSWDSREQYF. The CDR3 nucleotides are TGTGCCAGCAGCCAGACGGCTCCATCCTGGGACTCCCGGGAGCAGTACTTC.

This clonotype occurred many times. In DNA, the CDR3 is TGCGCCAGCAGCTTCGAGACAGGGGCCACCGGGGAGCTGTTTTTT. It codes for CASSFETGATGELFF. J is TRBJ2-2 and V is TRBV5-1; 8 bases are shared with TRBD1. The V gene's germline CDR1 is SGHRS and CDR2 YFSETQ. V trimming: 2 bases; J trimming: 4 bases; junction bases outside the gene matches: 4. This CDR3 comprises 15 residues.

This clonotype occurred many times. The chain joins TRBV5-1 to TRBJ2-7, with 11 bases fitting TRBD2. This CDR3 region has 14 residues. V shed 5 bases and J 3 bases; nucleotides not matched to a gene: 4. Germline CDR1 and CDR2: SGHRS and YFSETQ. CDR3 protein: CASSWGTSGYEQYF. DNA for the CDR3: TGCGCCAGCAGTTGGGGGACTAGCGGCTACGAGCAGTACTTC.

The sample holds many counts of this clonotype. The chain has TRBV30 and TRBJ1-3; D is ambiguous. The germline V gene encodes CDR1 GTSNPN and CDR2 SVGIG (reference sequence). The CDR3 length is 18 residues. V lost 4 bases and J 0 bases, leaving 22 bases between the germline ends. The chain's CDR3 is CAWIPGVITTFSGNTIYF. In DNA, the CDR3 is TGTGCCTGGATCCCCGGGGTGATTACCACCTTCTCTGGAAACACCATATATTTT.

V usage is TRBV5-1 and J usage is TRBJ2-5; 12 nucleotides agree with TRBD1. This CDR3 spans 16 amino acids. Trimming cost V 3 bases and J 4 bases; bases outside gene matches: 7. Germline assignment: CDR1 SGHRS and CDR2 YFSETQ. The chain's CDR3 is CASSYRDRGLRETQYF. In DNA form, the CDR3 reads TGCGCCAGCAGCTACCGGGACAGGGGGCTTAGAGAGACCCAGTACTTC.